This is a list of T cell receptor beta chains from one sample in a study of blood T cell repertoires in COVID-19. Produced via immunoSEQ multiplex PCR; TCRdb's table is partial and in-frame only. The sample has about 44,000 clones, 88% seen once. Sequenced sample: peripheral blood. The receptors shown here come from a woman aged 40-49 years with acute or convalescent COVID-19. Both conserved end residues are part of each CDR3. Fields, in order: J gene, V gene, clone size, D gene, CDR3 protein, CDR3 DNA. D genes are given only for firm matches. Rows give clone size only sometimes, using once, few, many, or a class for an expanded clone.

j_call: TRBJ1-2
v_call: TRBV10-2
clone_size: -
d_call: -
cdr3_aa: CASSDFRVLDGYTF
cdr3_nt: TGCGCCAGCAGTGATTTCCGGGTTTTGGATGGCTACACCTTC

j_call: TRBJ2-3
v_call: TRBV21-1
clone_size: -
d_call: -
cdr3_aa: CASSNELTSGGEDTQYF
cdr3_nt: TGTGCCAGCAGCAACGAACTGACTAGCGGGGGGGAGGATACGCAGTATTTT

j_call: TRBJ1-5
v_call: TRBV7-3
clone_size: -
d_call: -
cdr3_aa: CASSSSGNNQPQHF
cdr3_nt: TGTGCCAGCAGCTCCTCAGGAAACAATCAGCCCCAGCATTTT

j_call: TRBJ2-7
v_call: TRBV29-1
clone_size: once
d_call: -
cdr3_aa: CSVETAGSGYEQYF
cdr3_nt: TGCAGCGTTGAAACGGCGGGATCAGGCTACGAGCAGTACTTC

j_call: TRBJ1-2
v_call: TRBV6-5
clone_size: -
d_call: -
cdr3_aa: CASSDLAGGIYGYTF
cdr3_nt: TGTGCCAGCAGCGACTTGGCCGGCGGAATCTATGGCTACACCTTC

j_call: TRBJ2-2
v_call: TRBV15
clone_size: -
d_call: TRBD2
cdr3_aa: CATSRAAGELTGELFF
cdr3_nt: TGTGCCACCAGCAGAGCAGCGGGGGAGCTCACCGGGGAGCTGTTTTTT

j_call: TRBJ1-3
v_call: TRBV3-1/TRBV3-2
clone_size: -
d_call: TRBD1
cdr3_aa: CASSETGSSGNTIYF
cdr3_nt: TGTGCCAGCAGCGAGACAGGGTCCTCTGGAAACACCATATATTTT

j_call: TRBJ2-1
v_call: TRBV7-3
clone_size: -
d_call: -
cdr3_aa: CASRAGPNYNEQFF
cdr3_nt: TGTGCCAGCAGGGCGGGACCCAACTACAATGAGCAGTTCTTC

j_call: TRBJ2-1
v_call: TRBV12-3/TRBV12-4
clone_size: -
d_call: -
cdr3_aa: CASSLGSFNEQFF
cdr3_nt: TGTGCCAGCAGCTTGGGCAGTTTCAATGAGCAGTTCTTC

j_call: TRBJ1-1
v_call: TRBV3-1/TRBV3-2
clone_size: -
d_call: -
cdr3_aa: CASSRGREGTEAFF
cdr3_nt: TGTGCCAGCAGCCGAGGGAGGGAGGGAACTGAAGCTTTCTTT

j_call: TRBJ1-2
v_call: TRBV7-9
clone_size: -
d_call: TRBD1
cdr3_aa: CASSLALRRGDGYTF
cdr3_nt: TGTGCCAGCAGCTTAGCGCTGCGCAGGGGGGATGGCTACACCTTC

j_call: TRBJ2-5
v_call: TRBV19
clone_size: few
d_call: TRBD2
cdr3_aa: CASSPTSGTFQETQYF
cdr3_nt: TGTGCCAGTAGTCCGACTAGCGGGACTTTCCAAGAGACCCAGTACTTC

j_call: TRBJ1-4
v_call: TRBV5-1
clone_size: -
d_call: TRBD1
cdr3_aa: CASSPQTGGNEKLFF
cdr3_nt: TGCGCCAGCAGCCCGCAGACAGGGGGCAATGAAAAACTGTTTTTT

j_call: TRBJ2-7
v_call: TRBV2
clone_size: -
d_call: TRBD2
cdr3_aa: CASMGTSGGSSYEQYF
cdr3_nt: TGTGCCAGCATGGGGACTAGCGGGGGGAGCTCCTACGAGCAGTACTTC

j_call: TRBJ2-7
v_call: TRBV14
clone_size: -
d_call: TRBD2
cdr3_aa: CASSQGWSGGGSYEQYF
cdr3_nt: TGTGCCAGCAGCCAAGGTTGGTCCGGGGGAGGGTCCTACGAGCAGTACTTC